Shown below are 18 T cell receptor beta chains from a single sample sequenced in a study of blood T cell repertoires in COVID-19. Here immunoSEQ multiplex PCR was the method, and the copy in TCRdb shows in-frame clones only, minus some. Seen here are about 490,000 clones, approximately 85% observed once, and the top ten hold about 3.2%. The source material was peripheral blood. The source of these receptors is a human donor in a cohort sampled during active COVID-19.

As to this clone: Relative to the germline gene, one junction end is altered; a read error may explain this. The chain joins TRBV7-7 to TRBJ2-5, with D tentatively TRBD1 (5 bases). CDR3 length equals 14 residues. CDR1 SSHAT and CDR2 FNYEAQ come from the germline V gene (reference sequence). The DNA of the CDR3 is TGTGCTAGCAGCTTAGGTCGTCAGGGAGAGACCCAGTACTTC. Its translation: CASSLGRQGETQYF.

V and J are TRBV28 and TRBJ2-1; 10 nucleotides match TRBD2. Losses at the gene ends were 1 base for V and 10 bases for J; bases not matched to a gene: 7. The CDR3 length is 15 residues. Germline lookup yields CDR1 MDHEN and CDR2 SYDVKM. CDR3 protein: CASSLLASGSREQFF. CDR3 nucleotides: TGTGCCAGCAGTTTATTGGCTAGCGGGAGCCGCGAGCAGTTCTTC. Full variable domain (rest looked up from reference TRBV28 and TRBJ2-1): DVKVTQSSRYLVKRTGEKVFLECVQDMDHENMFWYRQDPGLGLRLIYFSYDVKMKEKGDIPEGYSVSREKKERFSLILESASTNQTSMYLCASSLLASGSREQFFGPGTRLTVL.

V gene TRBV10-3 combines with J gene TRBJ1-1, with a possible D match to TRBD1 (6 bases). V was trimmed by 6 bases and J by 1 base, leaving 9 bases between them. This CDR3 contains 13 residues. Germline values: CDR1 ENHRY, CDR2 SYGVKD. The chain's CDR3 is CAIRGHRNTEAFF. The CDR3 DNA is TGTGCCATCAGGGGACACCGGAACACTGAAGCTTTCTTT.

CDR3 coding DNA: TGTGCCAGCAGTTTCCGTAATGAAAAACTGTTTTTT. As protein: CASSFRNEKLFF. The chain employs TRBV27 and TRBJ1-4, with no clear D. Germline V gives CDR1 MNHEY, CDR2 SMNVEV (reference sequence). The CDR3 totals 12 residues. Trimming stripped 3 bases from V and 4 bases from J, with 3 bases between.

The table lists this clone with a few counts. V and J are TRBV2 and TRBJ1-5, with TRBD1 as a possible D gene (5 bases). CDR3 length: 14 amino acids. V was cut by 6 bases and J by 11 bases, with 20 bases left in between. The germline V gene has CDR1 SNHLY and CDR2 FYNNEI. DNA of the CDR3: TGTGCCAGCAGCGGGGGACGAGCGTTAGGGACCCAGCATTTT. Its translation: CASSGGRALGTQHF.

V gene TRBV6-2 or TRBV6-3 combines with J gene TRBJ2-3; 9 bases line up with TRBD2. Trimming took 0 bases from V and 4 from J; bases not matched to a gene: 5. CDR3 length: 16 amino acids. Germline loops: CDR1 MNHEY, CDR2 SVGEGT. Written as DNA, the CDR3 is TGTGCCAGCAGTTACTCGCAGCGGGAGGTCTCAGATACGCAGTATTTT. Translation gives CASSYSQREVSDTQYF.

The chain carries TRBV7-3 and TRBJ2-2; 11 bases align to TRBD2. V lost 5 bases to trimming and J lost 7 bases; unmatched junction nucleotides: 15. The CDR3 sequence is 18 residues long. Looked up from germline, CDR1 is SGHTA and CDR2 is FQGTGA. The CDR3 loop is CASSPRGSGRAGGGELFF. The CDR3 coding sequence is TGTGCCAGCAGCCCCAGGGGTAGCGGGAGGGCCGGAGGCGGGGAGCTGTTTTTT.

The chain links TRBV24-1 to TRBJ2-3; 7 bases map to TRBD2. The V segment lost 12 bases and the J segment 2 bases; nucleotides outside the gene matches: 10. CDR1 and CDR2 from the germline V gene are KGHDR and SFDVKD. This CDR3 has 14 amino acids. The CDR3 DNA sequence: TGTGCCGTTGGGCCGACTAGCCCCACAGATACGCAGTATTTT. It encodes CAVGPTSPTDTQYF.

The rearrangement links TRBV28 to TRBJ1-1; D is possibly TRBD1 (5 bases). The CDR3 extends over 14 amino acids. Per germline, CDR1 MDHEN and CDR2 SYDVKM. Trimming cost V 2 bases and J 10 bases, with 17 bases left between them. The CDR3 nucleotides are TGTGCCAGCAGTTTAGCAGGGTTTCGGGGAGGAGCTTTCTTT. Encoded protein: CASSLAGFRGGAFF.

V is TRBV7-3 and J is TRBJ2-3; 7 bases fit TRBD2. Germline CDR1 is SGHTA and CDR2 is FQGTGA. The CDR3 runs 16 residues. Trimming took 1 base from V and 3 from J; bases not matched to a gene: 7. The CDR3 loop is CASSLRRGSATDTQYF. In DNA, the CDR3 is TGTGCCAGCAGCTTAAGGCGCGGGAGCGCGACAGATACGCAGTATTTT.

This chain links TRBV7-3 with TRBJ2-1, with TRBD2 identical over 10 bases. The length of the CDR3 is 19 residues. Germline CDR1 SGHTA, CDR2 FQGTGA. The V segment lost 5 bases and the J segment 3 bases; nucleotides outside the gene matches: 16. The CDR3 coding sequence is TGTGCCAGCAGCCAGCAAGCGGGAGGGCCTAGAAAGGGCTACAATGAGCAGTTCTTC. The encoded protein is CASSQQAGGPRKGYNEQFF. The whole variable domain, filled in from reference TRBV7-3 and TRBJ2-1, reads GAGVSQTPSNKVTEKGKYVELRCDPISGHTALYWYRQSLGQGPEFLIYFQGTGAADDSGLPNDRFFAVRPEGSVSTLKIQRTERGDSAVYLCASSQQAGGPRKGYNEQFFGPGTRLTVL.

The V gene is TRBV27, the J gene TRBJ2-2; 7 bases agree with TRBD1. Per germline, CDR1 MNHEY and CDR2 SMNVEV (reference sequence). V lost 5 bases, J lost 4 bases, and 10 bases stayed unmatched. The CDR3 totals 16 residues. The CDR3 nucleotides read TGTGCCAGCAGTGGGTACAGGGGCATAGGCACCGGGGAGCTGTTTTTT. This translates into CASSGYRGIGTGELFF.

The genes are TRBV4-1 and TRBJ1-2; the D gene is possibly TRBD1 (5 bases). The CDR3 length is 14 residues. V shed 3 bases and J shed 4 bases, with 12 bases lying between them. The V gene's germline CDR1 is MGHRA and CDR2 YSYEKL. The CDR3: CASSHLTEVYGYTF. CDR3 DNA: TGCGCCAGCAGCCACCTGACAGAGGTCTATGGCTACACCTTC.

V and J are TRBV30 and TRBJ1-1; D uncertain. Germline V gives CDR1 GTSNPN, CDR2 SVGIG (reference sequence). Trimming removed 2 bases from V and 5 bases from J, with 6 bases in between. The CDR3 contains 11 residues. CDR3: CAWSTETEAFF. DNA for the CDR3: TGTGCCTGGAGTACAGAGACTGAAGCTTTCTTT.

This chain links TRBV12-3 or TRBV12-4 with TRBJ2-3, with 8 bases matching TRBD2. Unmatched junction bases numbered 3, after V lost 6 bases and J lost 4 bases. The CDR3 is made up of 13 amino acids. CDR3 loop: CASRLAGADTQYF. CDR3 DNA: TGTGCCAGCAGGCTAGCGGGCGCAGATACGCAGTATTTT.

This sequence joins TRBV3-1 (or the pseudogene TRBV3-2) and TRBJ1-2; TRBD1 might be the D (5 bases). Germline V gene sequence: CDR1 LGHDT, CDR2 YNNKEL (reference sequence). V lost 1 base and J 7 bases, leaving 22 bases between the germline ends. The CDR3 sequence is 17 residues long. The CDR3 is CASSQARSAGVVSGYTF. CDR3 sequence (DNA): TGTGCCAGCAGCCAAGCCCGTTCGGCGGGGGTAGTAAGTGGCTACACCTTC.

The chain combines TRBV30 with TRBJ1-1, with 8 bases aligning to TRBD1. This CDR3 contains 13 residues. Trimming cost V 6 bases and J 6 bases; bases outside gene matches: 9. The V gene's germline CDR1 is GTSNPN and CDR2 SVGIG (reference sequence). The CDR3 reads CACTSDRGSEAFF. The CDR3 region has the DNA TGTGCCTGTACTAGCGACAGGGGCTCTGAAGCTTTCTTT. The full variable domain, completed using reference TRBV30 and TRBJ1-1, is SQTIHQWPATLVQPVGSPLSLECTVEGTSNPNLYWYRQAAGRGLQLLFYSVGIGQISSEVPQNLSASRPQDRQFILSSKKLLLSDSGFYLCACTSDRGSEAFFGQGTRLTVV.

This clone has only one observation. This chain uses TRBV6-4 with TRBJ2-3; possibly TRBD2 for D (5 bases). V lost 0 bases to trimming and J lost 3 bases, with 10 bases between them. The CDR3 sequence is 15 residues long. Germline CDR1 and CDR2: MRHNA and SNTAGT. CDR3 DNA: TGTGCCAGCAGTGACTCGGGGAGTCCGACAGATACGCAGTATTTT. Protein sequence: CASSDSGSPTDTQYF.